This TCR beta chain was sequenced in a study of T-cell memory formation after mild COVID-19. Of note for this clonotype: The antigen remains undetermined. Sequence at one end of the junction differs from germline and may be a read error.

From germline, CDR1 is MNHEY and CDR2 SMNVEV (reference sequence). The length of the CDR3 is 14 residues. TCRdb processed the 5' RACE reads anew with MiXCR; each CDR3 protein has one entry. This table holds under 700,000 distinct CDR3 sequences, over 20% found once. Study-level findings and limits: In pre-infection memory, a portion of responding clones appeared, which suggested that cross-reactive memory joined.

Input material: PBMCs or a T cell subset sorted from them (not recorded which). The V gene is TRBV27, the J gene TRBJ2-1; D uncertain. The receptor comes from an adult woman who had mild COVID-19 (a few samples of this study predate the infection). Cell type and time point are not known. CDR3 residues: CASSYGYSYTEQFF. CDR3 nucleotides: TGTGCCAGCAGTTACGGGTACTCCTACACTGAGCAGTTCTTC.